This entry is about one TCR beta chain. This sample was taken from a study of Tregs in tolerant kidney transplant recipients. The CDR3 runs 14 residues. The V gene's germline CDR1 is SGHTA and CDR2 FQGNSA. V shed 3 bases and J shed 2 bases, with 10 bases lying between them. TCRdb's table, derived via immunoSEQ multiplex PCR, lists solely in-frame clones and lacks some. The data hold 84,000 or so clones, with roughly 93% observed a single time. Recipients received nonmyeloablative bone marrow transplants from related graft donors, with transient mixed chimerism. This sample comprised CD4+ T cells from blood (PBMCs), obtained 12 months after the transplant. The TCR originated in a human patient who received a combined kidney and bone marrow transplant. Some T cells may be supplied by the graft donor. This chain joins TRBV7-2 and TRBJ2-5; the D gene is possibly TRBD2 (5 bases). The CDR3 DNA follows: TGTGCCAGCAGCTTTTTTCCGGGACAAGAGACCCAGTACTTC. Translated, it gives CASSFFPGQETQYF.